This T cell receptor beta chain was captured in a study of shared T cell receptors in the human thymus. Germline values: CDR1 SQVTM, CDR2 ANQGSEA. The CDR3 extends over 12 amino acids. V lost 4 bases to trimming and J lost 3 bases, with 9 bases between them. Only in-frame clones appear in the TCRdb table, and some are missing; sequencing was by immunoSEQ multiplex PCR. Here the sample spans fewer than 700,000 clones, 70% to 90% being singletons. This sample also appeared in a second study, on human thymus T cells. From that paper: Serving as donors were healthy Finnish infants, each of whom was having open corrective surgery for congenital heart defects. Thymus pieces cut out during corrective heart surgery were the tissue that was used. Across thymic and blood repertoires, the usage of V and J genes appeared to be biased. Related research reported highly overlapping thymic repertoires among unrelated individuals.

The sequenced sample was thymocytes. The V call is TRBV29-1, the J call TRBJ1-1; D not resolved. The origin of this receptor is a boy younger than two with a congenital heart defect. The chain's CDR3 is CSVGAGHTEAFF. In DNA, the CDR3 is TGCAGCGTTGGGGCAGGCCACACTGAAGCTTTCTTT.